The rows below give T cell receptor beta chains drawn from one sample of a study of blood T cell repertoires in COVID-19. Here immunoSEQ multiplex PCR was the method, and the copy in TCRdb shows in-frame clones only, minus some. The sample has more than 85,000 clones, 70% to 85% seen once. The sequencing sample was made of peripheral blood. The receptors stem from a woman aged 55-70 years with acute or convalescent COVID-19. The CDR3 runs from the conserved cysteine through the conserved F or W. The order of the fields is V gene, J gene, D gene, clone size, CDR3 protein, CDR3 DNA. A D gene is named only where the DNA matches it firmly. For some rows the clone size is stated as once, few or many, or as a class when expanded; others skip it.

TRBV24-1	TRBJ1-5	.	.	CATSGPLGPQHF	TGTGCCACCAGTGGTCCCCTCGGGCCCCAGCATTTT
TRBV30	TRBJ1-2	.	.	CAWNRGIRYGYTF	TGTGCCTGGAACCGGGGGATAAGATATGGCTACACCTTC
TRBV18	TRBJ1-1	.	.	CASSTGSPGAQNTEAFF	TGTGCCAGCTCTACCGGGTCGCCAGGGGCACAGAACACTGAAGCTTTCTTT
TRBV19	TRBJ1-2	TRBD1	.	CASIPTLSGGGYTF	TGTGCCAGTATCCCGACACTCTCAGGGGGTGGCTACACCTTC
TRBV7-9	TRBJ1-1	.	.	CASSKAAQGEAFF	TGTGCCAGCAGCAAGGCCGCGCAGGGTGAAGCTTTCTTT
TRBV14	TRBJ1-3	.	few	CASSQEEDDRNTIYF	TGTGCCAGCAGCCAAGAGGAGGACGATAGGAACACCATATATTTT
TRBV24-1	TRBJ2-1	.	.	CATSDSPSLSSYNEQFF	TGTGCCACCAGTGACTCACCGTCCCTCAGCTCCTACAATGAGCAGTTCTTC
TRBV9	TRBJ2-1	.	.	CASSRRTQGYNEQFF	TGTGCCAGCAGCCGGAGGACACAGGGATACAATGAGCAGTTCTTC
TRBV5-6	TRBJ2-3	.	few	CASSWGADTQYF	TGTGCCAGCAGCTGGGGGGCAGATACGCAGTATTTT
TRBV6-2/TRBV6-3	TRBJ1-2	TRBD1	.	CASSYLQGASGYTF	TGTGCCAGCAGTTATCTACAGGGGGCCAGTGGCTACACCTTC
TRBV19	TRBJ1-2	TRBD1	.	CASNGIHSGGTYGYTF	TGTGCCAGTAACGGAATCCATTCAGGGGGCACCTATGGCTACACCTTC
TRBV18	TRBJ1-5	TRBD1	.	CASSPVRGNNQPQHF	TGTGCCAGCTCACCAGTCAGGGGGAACAATCAGCCCCAGCATTTT
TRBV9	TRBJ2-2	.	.	CASSGGGQNTGELFF	TGTGCCAGCAGCGGAGGAGGCCAGAACACCGGGGAGCTGTTTTTT
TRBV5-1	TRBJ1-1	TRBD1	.	CASSTLSGQARTEAFF	TGCGCCAGCAGCACGTTATCCGGACAGGCGAGGACTGAAGCTTTCTTT
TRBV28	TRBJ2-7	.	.	CASSFGGLSYEQYF	TGTGCCAGCAGTTTCGGGGGTCTCTCCTACGAGCAGTACTTC
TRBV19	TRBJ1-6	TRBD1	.	CASADRGNSPLHF	TGTGCCAGTGCGGACAGGGGAAATTCACCCCTCCACTTT
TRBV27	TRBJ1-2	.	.	CASSFLLGSGYTF	TGTGCCAGCAGTTTCCTGCTAGGCAGCGGCTACACCTTC